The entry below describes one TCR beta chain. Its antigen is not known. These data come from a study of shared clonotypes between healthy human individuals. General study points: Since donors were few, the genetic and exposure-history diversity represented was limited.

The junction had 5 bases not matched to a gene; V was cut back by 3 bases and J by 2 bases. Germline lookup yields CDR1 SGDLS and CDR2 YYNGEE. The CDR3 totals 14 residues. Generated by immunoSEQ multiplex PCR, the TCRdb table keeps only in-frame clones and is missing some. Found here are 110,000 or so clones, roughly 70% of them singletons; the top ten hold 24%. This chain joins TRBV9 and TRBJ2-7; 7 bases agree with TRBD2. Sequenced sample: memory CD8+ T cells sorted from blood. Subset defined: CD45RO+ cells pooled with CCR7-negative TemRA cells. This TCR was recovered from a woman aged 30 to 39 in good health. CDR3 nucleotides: TGTGCCAGCAGCGGACTAGCTTCTGCCTACGAGCAGTACTTC. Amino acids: CASSGLASAYEQYF.